This T cell receptor beta chain was found in a study of beta chain features in type 1 diabetes. Findings of the study overall: Researchers report that Type 1 diabetes patients had moderately but significantly shorter TCRB CDR3s across all four CD4+ subsets.

In germline, CDR1 is SGHNT, CDR2 YYREEE (reference sequence). This CDR3 spans 16 amino acids. Germline trimming cut 4 bases from V and 1 base from J; bases unmatched to any gene: 5. Since all of the isolated RNA was reverse transcribed, expressed TCRB transcripts were what got sequenced. TCRdb's copy holds only in-frame clones and misses some; the assay was immunoSEQ multiplex PCR. Of 280,000 or so clones in the sample, 15% are singletons; the top ten hold about 0.014%. Concerning this clone itself: The target antigen is unknown.

V and J are TRBV5-4 and TRBJ2-5; 12 bases fit TRBD2. Material: naive CD4+ T cells from blood. This sequence originates from a man between 18 and 29 years old with type 1 diabetes. The CDR3 nucleotides are TGTGCCAGCAGCCTCGGACTAGCGGGGCCCCAAGAGACCCAGTACTTC. Protein: CASSLGLAGPQETQYF.